The present entry profiles one TCR beta chain with its context. Trimming pared 1 base from V and 3 bases from J, leaving 10 bases between. CDR1 and CDR2 from the germline V gene are LGHNA and YNFKEQ. The CDR3 covers 15 residues. These data originate in a study of blood T cell repertoires in COVID-19. Study details: Collection of acute and convalescent COVID-19 samples took place in the United States, Italy and Spain.

Clones were sequenced by immunoSEQ multiplex PCR, and TCRdb holds only the in-frame ones, with some missing. The table shows about 220,000 clones, with more than 65% occurring only once. The chain combines TRBV4-2 with TRBJ2-1; possible D gene TRBD1, 5 bases. This TCR derives from an elderly woman with acute or convalescent COVID-19. Material: peripheral blood. The CDR3: CASSQAQGFYNEQFF. The CDR3 DNA reads TGTGCCAGCAGCCAAGCTCAGGGCTTCTACAATGAGCAGTTCTTC.